Listed here are 29 T cell receptor beta chains from one sample, sequenced in a study of cytomegalovirus exposure and HLA in healthy donors. The PCR employed 60 Vbeta primers together with 13 Jbeta primers. The repertoire was sequenced with immunoSEQ multiplex PCR; TCRdb's copy has only in-frame clones and lacks some. In the table there are 110,000 to 150,000 clones, about 80% of which are singletons. Sequencing was carried out using PBMCs. Every receptor here comes from a woman aged 60-75 years in good health and CMV-seropositive.

The rearrangement uses TRBV18 and TRBJ2-1; D uncertain. Trimming took off 3 bases at V and 5 bases at J, with 8 bases between the two ends. The CDR3 is 13 amino acids. The germline gives CDR1 KGHSH, CDR2 LQKENI. The CDR3, as DNA: TGTGCCAGCTCACCGTCTCAGGACAATGAGCAGTTCTTC. Protein: CASSPSQDNEQFF.

The chain links TRBV5-5 to TRBJ2-1, with 13 nucleotides matching TRBD2. The trim removed 4 bases at V and 5 bases at J, leaving 3 bases unmatched. The CDR3 is 15 residues long. CDR1 SGHKS and CDR2 YYEKEE come from the germline V gene (reference sequence). The chain's CDR3 is CASSPGLAGNNEQFF. CDR3 sequence (DNA): TGTGCCAGCAGCCCGGGACTAGCGGGAAACAATGAGCAGTTCTTC.

Comments on this clone: In the same sample, other DNA sequences code for this CDR3. The chain combines TRBV9 with TRBJ2-3; D is perhaps TRBD2 (5 bases). V lost 0 bases to trimming and J lost 0 bases, with 11 bases between them. The CDR3 contains 16 residues. Germline V gene data show CDR1 as SGDLS and CDR2 as YYNGEE. The CDR3 DNA is TGTGCCAGCAGCGTAGTTGGTGGGAGTAGCACAGATACGCAGTATTTT. Translated, it gives CASSVVGGSSTDTQYF.

This clone occurred a few times. The chain has TRBV7-2 and TRBJ2-7, with TRBD1 matching over 11 bases. CDR3 length: 17 amino acids. V lost 3 bases, J lost 2 bases, and 9 bases stayed unmatched. CDR1 is SGHTA, CDR2 FQGNSA, per germline. In DNA form, the CDR3 reads TGTGCCAGCAGCTTCTCCGGGACAGGGGGAGTCGCCTACGAGCAGTACTTC. It specifies CASSFSGTGGVAYEQYF.

The genes are TRBV5-1 and TRBJ2-7, with D maybe TRBD1 (5 bases). This CDR3 contains 14 residues. V dropped 4 bases and J dropped 0 bases, with 11 bases sitting between them. Germline V lookup: CDR1 SGHRS, CDR2 YFSETQ. The CDR3 protein is CASSQRQSSYEQYF. CDR3 in DNA: TGCGCCAGCAGCCAGAGACAGAGCTCCTACGAGCAGTACTTC.

This chain links TRBV5-1 with TRBJ2-3, with TRBD2 matching over 13 bases. The germline V gene has CDR1 SGHRS and CDR2 YFSETQ. The CDR3 covers 16 residues. V shed 4 bases and J 2 bases; nucleotides not matched to a gene: 4. CDR3 coding DNA: TGCGCCAGCAGCACGGGGACTAGCGGGACCACAGATACGCAGTATTTT. Translating gives CASSTGTSGTTDTQYF.

This chain connects TRBV12-5 to TRBJ1-1, with unresolved D. The CDR3 is made up of 11 amino acids. Germline-derived CDR1 and CDR2 are LGHNT and FRNRAP. The V end lost 7 bases, the J end lost 1 base, and 4 bases lay between the germline ends. CDR3: CASAKNTEAFF. As DNA, the CDR3 is TGTGCTAGTGCCAAGAACACTGAAGCTTTCTTT.

This chain joins TRBV15 and TRBJ1-4, with no clear D. V was cut by 2 bases and J by 4 bases, with 5 bases left in between. Germline assignment: CDR1 LNHNV and CDR2 YYDKDF (reference sequence). The length of the CDR3 is 13 residues. The DNA for the CDR3 is TGTGCCACCAGCAGACAGGTTAATGAAAAACTGTTTTTT. Translation gives CATSRQVNEKLFF.

This sequence joins TRBV30 and TRBJ1-2; the match to TRBD1 covers 7 bases. The junction had 7 bases not matched to a gene; V was cut back by 8 bases and J by 4 bases. The CDR3 is 12 residues long. CDR1 is GTSNPN and CDR2 is SVGIG in the germline V gene (reference sequence). In DNA form, the CDR3 reads TGTGCCCAACAGGGGCCGCCCTATGGCTACACCTTC. It specifies CAQQGPPYGYTF.

The sample holds one count of this clone. The chain carries TRBV29-1 and TRBJ2-7; 8 nucleotides line up with TRBD1. With V trimmed by 4 bases and J by 6 bases, 11 bases remained unmatched. CDR1 and CDR2 from the germline V gene are SQVTM and ANQGSEA. The CDR3 sequence is 14 residues long. The CDR3 sequence: CSVVQGQVQREQYF. DNA for the CDR3: TGCAGCGTTGTTCAGGGACAGGTTCAACGCGAGCAGTACTTC.

The V call is TRBV5-6, the J call TRBJ2-7, with TRBD1 matching over 9 bases. The CDR3 sequence is 15 residues long. In germline, CDR1 is SGHDT, CDR2 YYEEEE. V was clipped by 4 bases and J by 3 bases; unmatched bases: 8. CDR3 sequence (DNA): TGTGCCAGCAGCCCTAGCCTGGACAGGGGCTACGAGCAGTACTTC. This sequence encodes CASSPSLDRGYEQYF. Full variable domain (remainder filled in from reference TRBV5-6 and TRBJ2-7): DAGVTQSPTHLIKTRGQQVTLRCSPKSGHDTVSWYQQALGQGPQFIFQYYEEEERQRGNFPDRFSGHQFPNYSSELNVNALLLGDSALYLCASSPSLDRGYEQYFGPGTRLTVT.

The rearrangement links TRBV4-3 to TRBJ1-2, with 7 bases aligning to TRBD1. The V gene end was trimmed by 1 base and the J gene end by 4 bases; junction bases not matched to a gene: 6. Per the germline V gene, CDR1 is LGHNA and CDR2 is YSLEER. There are 15 residues in the CDR3. The CDR3 loop is CASSQVGGTRYGYTF. CDR3 DNA sequence: TGCGCCAGCAGCCAAGTAGGGGGCACTCGCTATGGCTACACCTTC.

This chain joins TRBV7-8 and TRBJ2-3; 10 bases fit TRBD2. V trimming: 1 base; J trimming: 3 bases; junction bases outside the gene matches: 4. The germline V gene encodes CDR1 SGHVS and CDR2 FQNEAQ. The CDR3 length is 16 residues. CDR3 DNA: TGTGCCAGCAGCTTAGGGCTAGCGGGAGCGACAGATACGCAGTATTTT. This codes for CASSLGLAGATDTQYF.

The rearrangement links TRBV5-1 to TRBJ2-5, with D hard to call. V shed 1 base and J shed 1 base, with 5 bases lying between them. The V gene's germline CDR1 is SGHRS and CDR2 YFSETQ. This CDR3 contains 13 residues. The CDR3 reads CASSLQAQETQYF. CDR3 DNA: TGCGCCAGCAGCTTGCAGGCCCAAGAGACCCAGTACTTC. Full variable domain (missing parts from reference TRBV5-1 and TRBJ2-5): KAGVTQTPRYLIKTRGQQVTLSCSPISGHRSVSWYQQTPGQGLQFLFEYFSETQRNKGNFPGRFSGRQFSNSRSEMNVSTLELGDSALYLCASSLQAQETQYFGPGTRLLVL.

A single count supports this clone. The chain recombines TRBV28 with TRBJ2-7; D might be TRBD1 (6 bases). Between the trimmed V and J ends, which lost 5 bases and 0 bases, there was a span of 11 bases. Per germline, CDR1 MDHEN and CDR2 SYDVKM. The CDR3 has 14 residues. The DNA for the CDR3 is TGTGCCAGCAGTCTGAGACAGGCCTCCTACGAGCAGTACTTC. As protein: CASSLRQASYEQYF.

The chain recombines TRBV6-1 with TRBJ2-2; 11 nucleotides match TRBD2. After removal of 7 bases from V and 3 bases from J, the junction contained 4 bases not matched to a gene. CDR3 length: 15 amino acids. In germline, CDR1 is MNHNS, CDR2 SASEGT. CDR3 in DNA: TGTGCCAGCACGGGACTAGCGGCCGACACCGGGGAGCTGTTTTTT. It encodes CASTGLAADTGELFF.

The rearrangement uses TRBV27 and TRBJ2-7; 10 bases fit TRBD2. The ends lost 6 bases at V and 5 bases at J; junction bases unmatched: 4. Germline lookup yields CDR1 MNHEY and CDR2 SMNVEV (reference sequence). The CDR3 totals 13 residues. The CDR3 loop is CASRASGSHEQYF. CDR3 in DNA: TGTGCCAGCAGGGCTAGCGGGAGTCACGAGCAGTACTTC.

The chain is built from TRBV9 and TRBJ2-1; TRBD2 agrees at 13 bases. With V trimmed by 5 bases and J by 7 bases, 6 bases remained unmatched. Germline values: CDR1 SGDLS, CDR2 YYNGEE. The CDR3 is made up of 15 amino acids. This chain's CDR3 is CASSPLAGGGNEQFF. The DNA for the CDR3 is TGTGCCAGCAGTCCACTAGCGGGAGGGGGAAATGAGCAGTTCTTC.

The rearrangement joins TRBV5-6 to TRBJ2-7, with 7 bases aligning to TRBD2. Trimming took 3 bases from V and 3 from J; bases not matched to a gene: 12. Germline assignment: CDR1 SGHDT and CDR2 YYEEEE. The CDR3 runs to 16 residues. CDR3 in amino acids: CASSSRARGGNYEQYF. The CDR3 DNA sequence: TGTGCCAGCAGCTCGCGCGCCCGGGGAGGGAACTACGAGCAGTACTTC. Filled out from reference TRBV5-6 and TRBJ2-7, the complete variable domain reads DAGVTQSPTHLIKTRGQQVTLRCSPKSGHDTVSWYQQALGQGPQFIFQYYEEEERQRGNFPDRFSGHQFPNYSSELNVNALLLGDSALYLCASSSRARGGNYEQYFGPGTRLTVT.

This sequence joins TRBV5-4 and TRBJ2-7; D may be TRBD2 (5 bases). The CDR3 has 14 amino acids. Germline-derived CDR1 and CDR2 are SGHNT and YYREEE (reference sequence). V was pared by 1 base and J by 0 bases, with 8 bases between. The CDR3: CASSLIGSSYEQYF. The CDR3 DNA follows: TGTGCCAGCAGCTTGATAGGGAGCTCCTACGAGCAGTACTTC.

This clone was found a few times. The V gene is TRBV28, the J gene TRBJ2-7; 8 bases line up with TRBD1. Losses at the gene ends were 2 bases for V and 1 base for J; bases not matched to a gene: 4. This CDR3 contains 15 residues. Germline values: CDR1 MDHEN, CDR2 SYDVKM. The CDR3 bases are TGTGCCAGCAGTTTACCCGGACAGGGATCCTACGAGCAGTACTTC. Translation: CASSLPGQGSYEQYF.

The V call is TRBV7-9, the J call TRBJ2-3, with 9 bases that match TRBD2. Germline values: CDR1 SEHNR, CDR2 FQNEAQ (reference sequence). With V trimmed by 3 bases and J by 6 bases, 7 bases remained unmatched. CDR3 length equals 15 residues. The CDR3 is CASSLVAGVLDTQYF. The DNA of the CDR3 is TGTGCCAGCAGCTTGGTAGCGGGAGTATTGGATACGCAGTATTTT. Using reference TRBV7-9 and TRBJ2-3 for the parts outside the CDR3, the full variable domain is DTGVSQNPRHKITKRGQNVTFRCDPISEHNRLYWYRQTLGQGPEFLTYFQNEAQLEKSRLLSDRFSAERPKGSFSTLEIQRTEQGDSAMYLCASSLVAGVLDTQYFGPGTRLTVL.

This clone was observed a few times. This chain connects TRBV7-6 to TRBJ1-2, with 7 positions matching TRBD1. The CDR3 has 16 residues. Trimming took 1 base from V and 8 from J; bases not matched to a gene: 13. Germline CDR1 SGHVS, CDR2 FNYEAQ. In nucleotides, the CDR3 is TGTGCCAGCAGCTTAGTTGGGGGGACAGCTCCTCACGGCTACACCTTC. Amino acids: CASSLVGGTAPHGYTF. The full variable domain, its missing parts supplied by reference TRBV7-6 and TRBJ1-2, is GAGVSQSPRYKVTKRGQDVALRCDPISGHVSLYWYRQALGQGPEFLTYFNYEAQQDKSGLPNDRFSAERPEGSISTLTIQRTEQRDSAMYRCASSLVGGTAPHGYTFGSGTRLTVV.

Of note for this clone: Other DNA sequences from this sample encode an identical CDR3 as well. In nucleotides, the CDR3 is TGCAGTGCTTACAGGGATGATACGCAGTATTTT. Its protein product is CSAYRDDTQYF. The rearrangement links TRBV20-1 to TRBJ2-3; D perhaps matches TRBD1 (6 bases). The CDR3 length is 11 residues. V was cut by 5 bases and J by 6 bases, with 9 bases left in between. Germline CDR1 DFQATT, CDR2 SNEGSKA (reference sequence).

The chain has TRBV7-8 and TRBJ1-2, with 11 bases aligning to TRBD1. CDR1 and CDR2 (germline): SGHVS, FQNEAQ. There are 14 residues in the CDR3. With 6 bases clipped from V and 5 bases from J, the junction kept 5 bases outside the gene matches. The CDR3 loop reads CASRSGTGGYGYTF. The CDR3 nucleotides read TGTGCCAGCAGGTCCGGGACAGGGGGTTATGGCTACACCTTC.

The chain uses TRBV10-3 and TRBJ2-1; 7 bases line up with TRBD1. Trimming at V came to 6 bases and at J to 0 bases, leaving 5 bases not matched to a gene. The CDR3 loop spans 15 amino acids. CDR1 and CDR2 (germline): ENHRY, SYGVKD. The CDR3 region is CAISSGGTSYNEQFF. CDR3 in DNA: TGTGCCATCAGCTCAGGGGGTACCTCCTACAATGAGCAGTTCTTC.

The gene calls are TRBV6-4 and TRBJ2-7; a possible D gene is TRBD1 (6 bases). The CDR3 has 13 amino acids. Trimming took 8 bases from V and 0 from J, leaving 11 bases between them. Germline V CDR1 and CDR2: MRHNA, SNTAGT. CDR3 nucleotides: TGTGCCAGCTCTCACAGGGCCTCCTACGAGCAGTACTTC. As protein: CASSHRASYEQYF.

This clone was recorded only once. This sequence joins TRBV5-4 and TRBJ2-5; possible D gene TRBD2, 6 bases. The CDR3 sequence is 15 residues long. V gave up 6 bases and J gave up 2 bases, with 17 bases separating them. Germline CDR1 reads SGHNT; CDR2 reads YYREEE (reference sequence). The DNA of the CDR3 is TGTGCCAGCAAAACCTACCCAGCGGGTCAAGAGACCCAGTACTTC. This codes for CASKTYPAGQETQYF.

This clone was detected a few times. The genes are TRBV7-2 and TRBJ2-5; the match to TRBD2 covers 9 bases. The germline CDR1 and CDR2 sequences are SGHTA and FQGNSA. Trimming at V came to 5 bases and at J to 5 bases, leaving 9 bases not matched to a gene. There are 15 residues in the CDR3. CDR3 amino acids: CASSPSGTGFETQYF. The CDR3 DNA sequence: TGTGCCAGCAGCCCTAGCGGGACGGGGTTTGAGACCCAGTACTTC.